A selection of T cell receptor beta chains follows, all from one sample in a study of blood T cells in healthy people across ages. TCRdb re-called the 5' RACE reads with MiXCR, one entry per CDR3 protein. Of 1.5 million to 2 million distinct CDR3 sequences in the sample, 34% were seen once. Sequences were obtained from blood. These receptors originate from a woman aged 25-40 years in good health. The CDR3 runs from the conserved cysteine through the conserved F or W. A D gene is named only where the DNA matches it firmly. Clone size is not always given. Where it is, it says once, few, many or a class for expanded clones.

j_gene: TRBJ2-7; abundance: NA; v_gene: TRBV19; d_gene: NA; CDR3aa: CASSAPGQGFNEQYF; CDR3nt: TGTGCCAGTAGTGCGCCGGGACAAGGGTTTAACGAGCAGTACTTC
j_gene: TRBJ2-5; abundance: few; v_gene: TRBV7-2; d_gene: TRBD2; CDR3aa: CASSLDRPGLAGVETQYF; CDR3nt: TGTGCCAGCAGCTTAGATCGTCCAGGACTAGCGGGAGTAGAGACCCAGTACTTC
j_gene: TRBJ2-3; abundance: few; v_gene: TRBV7-8; d_gene: NA; CDR3aa: CASSFWSNTDTQYF; CDR3nt: TGTGCCAGCAGCTTCTGGTCGAACACAGATACGCAGTATTTT
j_gene: TRBJ2-5; abundance: NA; v_gene: TRBV28; d_gene: TRBD1; CDR3aa: CASSLTRDRGRETQYF; CDR3nt: TGTGCCAGCAGTTTGACACGGGACAGGGGTCGAGAGACCCAGTACTTC
j_gene: TRBJ1-1; abundance: NA; v_gene: TRBV12-3/TRBV12-4; d_gene: NA; CDR3aa: CASRKTGDSAFF; CDR3nt: TGTGCCAGCAGGAAAACTGGGGATTCCGCTTTCTTT
j_gene: TRBJ1-1; abundance: NA; v_gene: TRBV25-1; d_gene: NA; CDR3aa: CTSSPDSNTEAFF; CDR3nt: TGTACCAGCAGTCCTGACAGTAACACTGAAGCTTTCTTT
j_gene: TRBJ1-5; abundance: few; v_gene: TRBV9; d_gene: NA; CDR3aa: CASSVGGVDNQPQHF; CDR3nt: TGTGCCAGCAGCGTAGGGGGAGTGGACAATCAGCCCCAGCATTTT
j_gene: TRBJ2-3; abundance: NA; v_gene: TRBV5-6; d_gene: TRBD2; CDR3aa: CASSWTTSGSTDTQYF; CDR3nt: TGTGCCAGCAGCTGGACGACTAGCGGGAGCACAGATACGCAGTATTTT
j_gene: TRBJ2-7; abundance: NA; v_gene: TRBV4-1; d_gene: NA; CDR3aa: CASSPGSPGQGYEQYF; CDR3nt: TGCGCCAGCAGCCCAGGCAGTCCGGGACAAGGCTACGAGCAGTACTTC
j_gene: TRBJ1-2; abundance: NA; v_gene: TRBV27; d_gene: NA; CDR3aa: CASSFWDNYNYGYTF; CDR3nt: TGTGCCAGCAGTTTCTGGGATAACTATAACTATGGCTACACCTTC
j_gene: TRBJ2-5; abundance: NA; v_gene: TRBV20-1; d_gene: NA; CDR3aa: CSARLPGRSEETQYF; CDR3nt: TGCAGTGCTCGACTCCCGGGACGGTCCGAAGAGACCCAGTACTTC
j_gene: TRBJ2-5; abundance: few; v_gene: TRBV7-9; d_gene: TRBD1; CDR3aa: CASSAQGQGALRETQYF; CDR3nt: TGTGCCAGCAGCGCCCAGGGACAGGGGGCGTTAAGAGAGACCCAGTACTTC
j_gene: TRBJ2-4; abundance: NA; v_gene: TRBV5-1; d_gene: NA; CDR3aa: CASSMGLIDIQYF; CDR3nt: TGCGCCAGCAGCATGGGACTTATAGACATTCAGTACTTC
j_gene: TRBJ2-7; abundance: once; v_gene: TRBV5-1; d_gene: TRBD2; CDR3aa: CASSSGLAGVRESEQYF; CDR3nt: TGCGCCAGCAGCTCTGGACTAGCGGGAGTTCGAGAAAGCGAGCAGTACTTC
j_gene: TRBJ2-7; abundance: few; v_gene: TRBV3-1; d_gene: TRBD1; CDR3aa: CASSQEPGQGLNEQYF; CDR3nt: TGTGCCAGCAGCCAAGAACCGGGACAGGGGCTAAACGAGCAGTACTTC
j_gene: TRBJ2-3; abundance: few; v_gene: TRBV29-1; d_gene: TRBD2; CDR3aa: CSVSGGAQGRTDTQYF; CDR3nt: TGCAGCGTTTCGGGGGGGGCACAGGGACGCACAGATACGCAGTATTTT
j_gene: TRBJ2-7; abundance: NA; v_gene: TRBV12-3/TRBV12-4; d_gene: TRBD1; CDR3aa: CASSIKQGLQYF; CDR3nt: TGTGCCAGCAGCATAAAACAGGGGTTGCAGTACTTC
j_gene: TRBJ2-1; abundance: NA; v_gene: TRBV7-9; d_gene: NA; CDR3aa: CASSLSDGFSEQFF; CDR3nt: TGTGCCAGCAGCCTATCGGACGGGTTCAGTGAGCAGTTCTTC
j_gene: TRBJ2-1; abundance: few; v_gene: TRBV25-1; d_gene: NA; CDR3aa: CASSDSAPSSYNEQFF; CDR3nt: TGTGCCAGCAGTGACTCCGCCCCGAGCTCCTACAATGAGCAGTTCTTC
j_gene: TRBJ2-3; abundance: NA; v_gene: TRBV6-2/TRBV6-3; d_gene: TRBD2; CDR3aa: CASSYRRGGLDTQYF; CDR3nt: TGTGCCAGCAGTTACCGGCGGGGGGGCCTTGATACGCAGTATTTT
j_gene: TRBJ2-1; abundance: few; v_gene: TRBV9; d_gene: TRBD1; CDR3aa: CASSPGDRATGEFF; CDR3nt: TGTGCCAGCAGCCCCGGGGACAGGGCCACTGGGGAGTTCTTC
j_gene: TRBJ1-2; abundance: many; v_gene: TRBV10-3; d_gene: NA; CDR3aa: CAISESRTENGYTF; CDR3nt: TGTGCCATCAGTGAGTCGAGGACAGAGAATGGCTACACCTTC
j_gene: TRBJ2-1; abundance: NA; v_gene: TRBV11-1; d_gene: NA; CDR3aa: CASSLAGTERWGNEQFF; CDR3nt: TGTGCCAGCAGCTTAGCCGGGACCGAGAGATGGGGCAATGAGCAGTTCTTC
j_gene: TRBJ2-3; abundance: NA; v_gene: TRBV6-1; d_gene: TRBD1; CDR3aa: CASSEGQTSSTDTQYF; CDR3nt: TGTGCCAGCAGTGAGGGACAGACTTCTAGCACAGATACGCAGTATTTT
j_gene: TRBJ2-7; abundance: few; v_gene: TRBV20-1; d_gene: NA; CDR3aa: CSARVEGIGEQYF; CDR3nt: TGCAGTGCTAGAGTTGAGGGAATCGGCGAGCAGTACTTC
j_gene: TRBJ1-5; abundance: few; v_gene: TRBV7-8; d_gene: NA; CDR3aa: CASSLVAGETRQHF; CDR3nt: TGTGCCAGCAGCTTAGTTGCTGGGGAGACTCGGCAGCATTTT
j_gene: TRBJ2-7; abundance: NA; v_gene: TRBV9; d_gene: TRBD1; CDR3aa: CASSGTGSSYVQYF; CDR3nt: TGTGCCAGCAGCGGGACAGGGTCTTCCTACGTGCAGTACTTC
j_gene: TRBJ2-3; abundance: few; v_gene: TRBV3-1; d_gene: TRBD2; CDR3aa: CASSQELAGRTDTQYF; CDR3nt: TGTGCCAGCAGCCAAGAACTAGCGGGACGTACAGATACGCAGTATTTT
j_gene: TRBJ2-1; abundance: few; v_gene: TRBV7-2; d_gene: NA; CDR3aa: CASSLVRTSSYNEQFF; CDR3nt: TGTGCCAGCAGCTTAGTGCGGACCAGCTCCTACAATGAGCAGTTCTTC
j_gene: TRBJ2-1; abundance: NA; v_gene: TRBV6-6; d_gene: NA; CDR3aa: CASSSNRDYNEQFF; CDR3nt: TGTGCCAGCAGCTCTAACCGGGATTACAATGAGCAGTTCTTC
j_gene: TRBJ2-3; abundance: NA; v_gene: TRBV2; d_gene: TRBD2; CDR3aa: CASSGAGGGGSTDTQYF; CDR3nt: TGTGCCAGCAGCGGGGCGGGAGGAGGTGGGAGCACAGATACGCAGTATTTT
j_gene: TRBJ2-7; abundance: NA; v_gene: TRBV5-4; d_gene: NA; CDR3aa: CASSFALTGSYEQYF; CDR3nt: TGTGCCAGCAGCTTTGCCCTGACAGGCTCCTACGAGCAGTACTTC
j_gene: TRBJ2-7; abundance: NA; v_gene: TRBV7-9; d_gene: TRBD2; CDR3aa: CASSRGTSGSSYVQYF; CDR3nt: TGTGCCAGCAGCAGAGGGACTAGCGGGAGCTCCTACGTGCAGTACTTC
j_gene: TRBJ2-3; abundance: NA; v_gene: TRBV6-1; d_gene: TRBD2; CDR3aa: CASRNQRGEDTQYF; CDR3nt: TGTGCCAGCAGGAACCAGCGGGGTGAGGATACGCAGTATTTT
j_gene: TRBJ1-2; abundance: NA; v_gene: TRBV6-1; d_gene: NA; CDR3aa: CASSETGGRNYGYTF; CDR3nt: TGTGCCAGCAGTGAGACGGGTGGCAGGAACTATGGCTACACCTTC
j_gene: TRBJ2-5; abundance: NA; v_gene: TRBV7-9; d_gene: TRBD1; CDR3aa: CASSPPAQGAGTQYF; CDR3nt: TGTGCCAGCAGCCCCCCCGCCCAGGGGGCCGGGACCCAGTACTTC
j_gene: TRBJ2-3; abundance: few; v_gene: TRBV12-3/TRBV12-4; d_gene: NA; CDR3aa: CASSSDTSKPDTQYF; CDR3nt: TGTGCCAGCAGCTCAGATACTAGTAAGCCAGATACGCAGTATTTT
j_gene: TRBJ2-2; abundance: few; v_gene: TRBV6-5; d_gene: TRBD2; CDR3aa: CASSYKGLAGGPANTGELFF; CDR3nt: TGTGCCAGCAGTTATAAGGGACTAGCGGGAGGGCCTGCGAACACCGGGGAGCTGTTTTTT
j_gene: TRBJ1-1; abundance: NA; v_gene: TRBV4-1; d_gene: NA; CDR3aa: CASSLGPEDLGENTEAFF; CDR3nt: TGCGCCAGCAGCCTAGGGCCAGAGGACCTTGGCGAGAACACTGAAGCTTTCTTT
j_gene: TRBJ1-2; abundance: few; v_gene: TRBV4-1; d_gene: NA; CDR3aa: CASSQEATARRNYGYTF; CDR3nt: TGCGCCAGCAGCCAAGAGGCAACAGCCCGACGTAACTATGGCTACACCTTC
j_gene: TRBJ1-5; abundance: many; v_gene: TRBV4-1; d_gene: NA; CDR3aa: CASSQSGGPNQPQHF; CDR3nt: TGCGCCAGCAGCCAAAGTGGAGGACCCAATCAGCCCCAGCATTTT
j_gene: TRBJ1-1; abundance: few; v_gene: TRBV2; d_gene: NA; CDR3aa: CASSLQGASNTEAFF; CDR3nt: TGTGCCAGCAGCCTACAGGGCGCCTCGAACACTGAAGCTTTCTTT
j_gene: TRBJ2-3; abundance: many; v_gene: TRBV20-1; d_gene: NA; CDR3aa: CSARASTFTDTQYF; CDR3nt: TGCAGTGCTAGAGCTTCCACATTCACAGATACGCAGTATTTT